The present T cell receptor beta chain was sequenced within a study of T cells in Graves' hyperthyroidism and ophthalmopathy. Study at large: It was at initial diagnosis, before any treatment, that peripheral blood was collected.

Isolation of PBMCs was performed on about 9.9 ml fresh peripheral blood. In its sample, this clonotype was seen many times. Its antigen remains unknown. The study's findings and limits: Prediction of ophthalmopathy progression came a median 6.5 months pre-onset. Blood samples included most of the expanded thyroid clonotypes exceeding 0.001.

Germline V gene sequence: CDR1 SGHVS, CDR2 FQNEAQ. The CDR3 is 17 residues long. The trim removed 0 bases at V and 8 bases at J, leaving 14 bases unmatched. Amplified regions were TCR beta CDR3 sequences from RNA transcripts. RT-PCR in the first round (using the HTBI primer set) targeted the TCR CDR3. Each CDR3 protein is one row after TCRdb ran MiXCR on the multiplex PCR reads. Among about 610,000 distinct CDR3 sequences listed, roughly 14% were seen once. The V call is TRBV7-8, the J call TRBJ1-2, with 8 bases lining up with TRBD1. Sequencing used blood. This clonotype originated in a woman in her forties with Graves' ophthalmopathy. CDR3 nucleotide sequence: TGTGCCAGCAGCTTAGCGACTGGTGGGCAGGGGGCGCGGGGCTACACCTTC. Its translation: CASSLATGGQGARGYTF.